The 5 T cell receptor beta chains below come from one sample, sequenced in a study of blood T cell repertoires in COVID-19. The table came from immunoSEQ multiplex PCR; TCRdb's copy has only in-frame clones and leaves some out. Altogether about 310,000 clones are present, 85% to 90% being singletons, with the ten largest covering around 4.5%. The specimen sequenced was PBMCs or T cells enriched from blood (not recorded which). All receptors derive from a woman aged 18 to 35 with acute COVID-19.

The chain couples TRBV28 to TRBJ2-1; 11 bases map to TRBD2. With 4 bases clipped from V and 4 bases from J, the junction kept 6 bases outside the gene matches. Germline-derived CDR1 and CDR2 are MDHEN and SYDVKM. CDR3 size: 16 residues. CDR3 bases: TGTGCCAGCAGTTCTGTGACTAGCGGGACGTACAATGAGCAGTTCTTC. Translated, it gives CASSSVTSGTYNEQFF.

The CDR3 nucleotides read TGTGCCAGCAGTTTCGGTAGCGGGCAGTTCTTC. This gives the protein CASSFGSGQFF. V is TRBV12-3 or TRBV12-4 and J is TRBJ2-1, with TRBD2 as a possible D gene (6 bases). This CDR3 is 11 amino acids long. Trimming cost V 3 bases and J 12 bases, with 9 bases left between them.

The chain links TRBV18 to TRBJ2-7, with 9 bases aligning to TRBD2. V gave up 3 bases and J gave up 3 bases; unmatched junction bases: 6. The CDR3 is 15 amino acids. Germline assignment: CDR1 KGHSH and CDR2 LQKENI. DNA for the CDR3: TGTGCCAGCTCACCGGGTCTAGCGGGACTCTACGAGCAGTACTTC. Its translation is CASSPGLAGLYEQYF.

The V call is TRBV28, the J call TRBJ2-7; TRBD1 matches at 12 bases. The CDR3 consists of 14 residues. V dropped 6 bases and J dropped 7; count of bases not matched to a gene: 7. The germline CDR1 and CDR2 sequences are MDHEN and SYDVKM. The CDR3 here is CASSRDRGLGEQYF. CDR3 DNA: TGTGCCAGCAGCCGGGACAGGGGGCTTGGTGAGCAGTACTTC.

The chain recombines TRBV12-3 or TRBV12-4 with TRBJ1-2; D gene uncertain. With 6 bases removed from V and 5 bases from J, the gap between germline ends came to 10 bases. The CDR3 consists of 12 residues. CDR3 residues: CASSPTEYGYTF. The CDR3 DNA reads TGTGCCAGCAGCCCCACAGAGTATGGCTACACCTTC.